These 9 T cell receptor beta chains came from one sample sequenced in a study of blood T cell repertoires in COVID-19. Clones were sequenced by immunoSEQ multiplex PCR, and TCRdb holds only the in-frame ones, with some missing. The sample carries 250,000 to 350,000 clones, roughly 84% recorded once. Material: peripheral blood. The origin of the receptors is a human donor with COVID-19, enrolled during active disease. The donor label of this sample is uncertain.

Remarks on this clone: Other nucleotide sequences from this sample produce the same CDR3. The chain links TRBV5-1 to TRBJ1-1; D remains ambiguous. The CDR3 loop spans 14 amino acids. V was shortened by 0 bases and J by 1 base, with 7 bases between the two germline ends. Germline V gene lookup returns CDR1 SGHRS and CDR2 YFSETQ. The CDR3 sequence is CASSLGPSNTEAFF. The CDR3 bases are TGCGCCAGCAGCTTGGGGCCTTCGAACACTGAAGCTTTCTTT.

The V call is TRBV2, the J call TRBJ2-2; TRBD2 is a possible D gene (6 bases). Germline V gene data show CDR1 as SNHLY and CDR2 as FYNNEI. V gave up 4 bases and J gave up 7 bases, with 16 bases separating them. The CDR3 runs 15 residues. CDR3 protein: CASSGGEVQHGELFF. The CDR3, as DNA: TGTGCCAGCAGTGGGGGGGAGGTTCAACACGGGGAGCTGTTTTTT.

The chain employs TRBV15 and TRBJ1-5, with D possibly TRBD1 on 6 matching bases. Germline V gene data show CDR1 as LNHNV and CDR2 as YYDKDF (reference sequence). The CDR3 is 16 amino acids. The germline V and J ends were trimmed by 4 bases and 0 bases, with 13 bases remaining between them. In DNA form, the CDR3 reads TGTGCCACCAGCACCGGACAGATCAATAGCAATCAGCCCCAGCATTTT. Amino acids: CATSTGQINSNQPQHF. The full variable domain, completed using reference TRBV15 and TRBJ1-5, is DAMVIQNPRYQVTQFGKPVTLSCSQTLNHNVMYWYQQKSSQAPKLLFHYYDKDFNNEADTPDNFQSRRPNTSFCFLDIRSPGLGDTAMYLCATSTGQINSNQPQHFGDGTRLSIL.

The rearrangement links TRBV5-4 to TRBJ2-5; D might be TRBD2 (5 bases). Germline assignment: CDR1 SGHNT and CDR2 YYREEE (reference sequence). This CDR3 spans 15 amino acids. The ends were cut back, 1 base at V and 4 bases at J, with 14 bases in the middle. The chain's CDR3 is CASSLRLQRIETQYF. CDR3 in DNA: TGTGCCAGCAGCTTGCGGCTCCAGCGGATAGAGACCCAGTACTTC. Full variable domain (missing parts from reference TRBV5-4 and TRBJ2-5): ETGVTQSPTHLIKTRGQQVTLRCSSQSGHNTVSWYQQALGQGPQFIFQYYREEENGRGNFPPRFSGLQFPNYSSELNVNALELDDSALYLCASSLRLQRIETQYFGPGTRLLVL.

The chain employs TRBV2 and TRBJ2-5; 10 bases align to TRBD1. V shed 6 bases, J shed 4 bases, and the junction held 8 bases outside the gene matches. The CDR3 sequence is 15 residues long. The V gene's germline CDR1 is SNHLY and CDR2 FYNNEI. CDR3 loop: CASSLGDRGTETQYF. The CDR3 DNA reads TGTGCCAGCAGCCTCGGGGACAGGGGAACAGAGACCCAGTACTTC.

V gene TRBV13 combines with J gene TRBJ1-4; D is possibly TRBD1 (5 bases). CDR1 and CDR2 from the germline V gene are PRHDT and FYEKMQ (reference sequence). The germline V and J ends were trimmed by 5 bases and 6 bases, with 16 bases remaining between them. This CDR3 has 15 amino acids. CDR3 amino acids: CASSPNPRVDEKLFF. CDR3 in DNA: TGTGCCAGCAGCCCAAACCCCAGGGTAGATGAAAAACTGTTTTTT.

The V gene is TRBV28, the J gene TRBJ2-5, with 16 nucleotides matching TRBD2. Germline V gene data show CDR1 as MDHEN and CDR2 as SYDVKM. CDR3 length: 18 amino acids. The V segment lost 7 bases and the J segment 3 bases; nucleotides outside the gene matches: 11. The CDR3 here is CASKEAGTSGRAKETQYF. The DNA for the CDR3 is TGTGCCAGCAAAGAAGCCGGGACTAGCGGGAGGGCTAAAGAGACCCAGTACTTC.

A remark on this clone: It may be a read error: a sequence one base away is much more abundant. CDR3 residues: CASSSDRDYEQYF. The CDR3 nucleotides read TGTGCCAGCAGCTCGGACAGGGACTACGAGCAGTACTTC. This rearrangement joins TRBV12-3 or TRBV12-4 to TRBJ2-7; 8 positions agree with TRBD1. J was trimmed by 3 bases and V by 6 bases; bases with no gene match: 4. This CDR3 has 13 amino acids.

On this clone: Other DNA sequences in the same sample also yield this CDR3. V usage is TRBV7-9 and J usage is TRBJ2-2, with D uncertain. There are 13 residues in the CDR3. Germline CDR1 reads SEHNR; CDR2 reads FQNEAQ (reference sequence). V shed 5 bases and J shed 2 bases, with 6 bases lying between them. This CDR3 is CASSLLNTGELFF. The CDR3 DNA is TGTGCCAGCAGCCTTCTAAACACCGGGGAGCTGTTTTTT.